This TCR beta chain comes out of a study of cytomegalovirus exposure and HLA in healthy donors. Study outcomes and limitations: Reports credit the classifier with highly specific, highly sensitive diagnosis of cytomegalovirus status.

This CDR3 is built from 14 residues. Germline loops: CDR1 LNHDA, CDR2 SQIVND (reference sequence). A note on this clone: The antigen is unknown. At one end, the junction sequence differs from germline, possibly due to a read error.

PCR primers comprised 60 Vbeta and 13 Jbeta primers. The method was immunoSEQ multiplex PCR; TCRdb's version includes in-frame clones alone and lacks a portion of them. The repertoire holds some 77,000 clones, 80% seen once, with 32% in the top ten. The V call is TRBV19, the J call TRBJ2-1; 7 positions agree with TRBD1. The source material was PBMCs. The TCR originated in a man in his fifties in good health and CMV-seropositive. The CDR3 DNA sequence: TGTGCCAGTAGCGTGACAAATCAGGGGGATAGGTTCATCTTC. Amino acids: CASSVTNQGDRFIF.